The present T cell receptor beta chain was sequenced within a study of T cell responses to AZD1222 COVID-19 vaccine. This CDR3 has 16 residues. V was clipped by 3 bases and J by 0 bases, with 14 bases between them. Germline V CDR1 and CDR2: SGDLS, YYNGEE. Sequencing was performed with immunoSEQ multiplex PCR; in TCRdb, only in-frame clones are kept and a portion is missing. The sample holds some 80,000 clones; around 80% are singletons and the top ten take approximately 25%. The V call is TRBV9, the J call TRBJ2-3, with a weak D call TRBD2 (6 bases). Source: peripheral blood, taken 28 days after the second dose of the MenACWY control vaccine. The clonotype was recovered from an adult who received the MenACWY meningococcal vaccine as a control. The CDR3: CASSEEAGTSTDTQYF. The CDR3 bases are TGTGCCAGCAGCGAAGAAGCGGGTACTAGCACAGATACGCAGTATTTT.